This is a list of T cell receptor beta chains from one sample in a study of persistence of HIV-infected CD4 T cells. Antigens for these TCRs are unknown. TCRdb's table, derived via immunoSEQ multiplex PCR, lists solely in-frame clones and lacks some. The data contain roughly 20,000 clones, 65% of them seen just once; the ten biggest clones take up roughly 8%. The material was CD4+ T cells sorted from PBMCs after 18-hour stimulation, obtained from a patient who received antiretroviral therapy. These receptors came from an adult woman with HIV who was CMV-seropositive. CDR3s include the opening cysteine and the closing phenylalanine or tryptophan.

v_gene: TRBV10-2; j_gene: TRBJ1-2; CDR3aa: CASSDRERSYGYTF
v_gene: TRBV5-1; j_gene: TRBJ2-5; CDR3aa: CASSAQTGSQETQYF
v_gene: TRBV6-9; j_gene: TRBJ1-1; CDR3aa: CASSYQGTMNTEAFF
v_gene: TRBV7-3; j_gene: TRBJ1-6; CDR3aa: CASSLGQGGSSPLHF
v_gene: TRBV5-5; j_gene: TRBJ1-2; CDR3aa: CASSATSAGGGYTF
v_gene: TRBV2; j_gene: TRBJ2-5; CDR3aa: CASGSGETQYF
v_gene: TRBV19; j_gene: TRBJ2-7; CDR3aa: CASSPGTSPTGEQYF
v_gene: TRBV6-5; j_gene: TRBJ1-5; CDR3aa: CASSRLTGSNQPQHF
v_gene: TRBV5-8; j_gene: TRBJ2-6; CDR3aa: CASGLLRGGANVLTF
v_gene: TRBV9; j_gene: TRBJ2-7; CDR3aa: CASSVDSGQGVRNEQYF
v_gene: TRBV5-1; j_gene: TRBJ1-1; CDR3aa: CASSLARGRTEAFF
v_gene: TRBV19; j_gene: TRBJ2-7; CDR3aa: CASSVGGYEQYF
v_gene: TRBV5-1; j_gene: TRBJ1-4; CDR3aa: CASSQTGQGNEKLFF
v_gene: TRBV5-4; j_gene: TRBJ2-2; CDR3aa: CASSLDGQGTGELFF
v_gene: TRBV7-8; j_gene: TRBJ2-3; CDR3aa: CASSLDGASTDTQYF
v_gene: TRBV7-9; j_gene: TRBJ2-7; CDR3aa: CASSLGDGYEQYF
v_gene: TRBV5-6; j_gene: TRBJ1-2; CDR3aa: CASARGKSGYTF
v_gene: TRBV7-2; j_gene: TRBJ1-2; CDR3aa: CASSPGGRSRGYTF
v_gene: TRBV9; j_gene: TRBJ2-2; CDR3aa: CASSPTPWGPGELFF
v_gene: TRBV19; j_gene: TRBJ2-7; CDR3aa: CASSIGGGDYEQYF
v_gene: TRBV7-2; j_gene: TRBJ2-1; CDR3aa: CASSLAGRSEQFF
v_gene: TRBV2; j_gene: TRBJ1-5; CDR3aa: CASSEDRQPQHF
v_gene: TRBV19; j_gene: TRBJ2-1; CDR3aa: CASSLLAGVSDEQFF
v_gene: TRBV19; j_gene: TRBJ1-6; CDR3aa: CASSIPSRSDRQYSPLHF
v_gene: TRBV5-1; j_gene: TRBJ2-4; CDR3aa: CASRASGGSAAKNIQYF
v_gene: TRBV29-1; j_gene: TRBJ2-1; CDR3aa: CSVGSPKNEQFF
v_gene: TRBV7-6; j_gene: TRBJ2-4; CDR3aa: CASSLVGPSGGPENIQYF
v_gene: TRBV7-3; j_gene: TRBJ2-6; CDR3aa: CASSSQGSGSGANVLTF
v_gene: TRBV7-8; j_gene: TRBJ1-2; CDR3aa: CASSLDRALNYGYTF
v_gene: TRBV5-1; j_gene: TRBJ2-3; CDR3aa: CASSLVGGRADTQYF
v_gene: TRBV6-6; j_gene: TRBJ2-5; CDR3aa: CASNYRSNQETQYF
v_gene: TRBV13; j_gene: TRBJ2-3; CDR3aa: CASSPGGPYTDTQYF
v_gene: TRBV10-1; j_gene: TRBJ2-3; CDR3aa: CASSQTTDTQYF
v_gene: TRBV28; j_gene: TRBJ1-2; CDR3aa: CASLRDPDGYTF
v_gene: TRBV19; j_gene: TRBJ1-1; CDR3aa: CASSIDGTNTEAFF
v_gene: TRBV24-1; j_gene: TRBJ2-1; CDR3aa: CATSASNEQFF
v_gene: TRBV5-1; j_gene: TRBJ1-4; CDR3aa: CASSIDLTNEKLFF
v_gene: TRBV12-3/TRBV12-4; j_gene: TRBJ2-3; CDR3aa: CASSFVGGTQYF
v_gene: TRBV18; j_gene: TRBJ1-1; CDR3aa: CASSPLQGKGTEAFF
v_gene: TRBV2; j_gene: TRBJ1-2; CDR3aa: CASTLTGGGYGYTF
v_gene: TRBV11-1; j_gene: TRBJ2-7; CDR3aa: CASSADGLVVQQYF